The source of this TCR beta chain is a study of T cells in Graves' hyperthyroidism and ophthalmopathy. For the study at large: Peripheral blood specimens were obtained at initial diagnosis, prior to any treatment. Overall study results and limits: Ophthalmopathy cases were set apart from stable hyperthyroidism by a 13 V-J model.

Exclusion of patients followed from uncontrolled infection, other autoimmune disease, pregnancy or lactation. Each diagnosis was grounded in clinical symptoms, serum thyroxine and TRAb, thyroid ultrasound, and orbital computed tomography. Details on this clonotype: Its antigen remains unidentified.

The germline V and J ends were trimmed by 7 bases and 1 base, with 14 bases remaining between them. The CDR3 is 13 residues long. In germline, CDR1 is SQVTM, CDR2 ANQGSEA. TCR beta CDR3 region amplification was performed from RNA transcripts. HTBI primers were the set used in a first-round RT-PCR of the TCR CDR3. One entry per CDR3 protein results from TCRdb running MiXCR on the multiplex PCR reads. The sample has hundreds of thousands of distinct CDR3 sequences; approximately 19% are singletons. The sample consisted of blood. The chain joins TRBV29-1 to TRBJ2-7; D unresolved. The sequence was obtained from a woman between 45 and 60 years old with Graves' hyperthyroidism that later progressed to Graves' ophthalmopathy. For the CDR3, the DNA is TGCAGCGCCGCACCAGACACATCCTACGAGCAGTACTTC. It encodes CSAAPDTSYEQYF.